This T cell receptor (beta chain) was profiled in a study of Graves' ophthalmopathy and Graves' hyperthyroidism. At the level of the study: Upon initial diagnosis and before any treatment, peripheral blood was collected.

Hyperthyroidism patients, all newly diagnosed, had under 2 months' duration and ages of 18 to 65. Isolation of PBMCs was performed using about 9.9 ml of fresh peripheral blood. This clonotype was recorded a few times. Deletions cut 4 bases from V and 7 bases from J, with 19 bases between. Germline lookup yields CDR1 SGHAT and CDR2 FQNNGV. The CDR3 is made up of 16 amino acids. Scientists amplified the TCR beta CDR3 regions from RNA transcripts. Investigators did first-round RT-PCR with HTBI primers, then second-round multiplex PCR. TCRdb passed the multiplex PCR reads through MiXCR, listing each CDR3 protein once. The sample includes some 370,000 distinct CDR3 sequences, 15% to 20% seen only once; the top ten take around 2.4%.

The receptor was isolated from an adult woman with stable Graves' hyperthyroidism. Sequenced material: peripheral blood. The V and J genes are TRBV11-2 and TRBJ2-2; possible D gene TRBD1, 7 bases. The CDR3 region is CASSYYRGGRGGELFF. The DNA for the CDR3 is TGTGCCAGCAGCTACTACAGGGGAGGACGGGGCGGGGAGCTGTTTTTT.